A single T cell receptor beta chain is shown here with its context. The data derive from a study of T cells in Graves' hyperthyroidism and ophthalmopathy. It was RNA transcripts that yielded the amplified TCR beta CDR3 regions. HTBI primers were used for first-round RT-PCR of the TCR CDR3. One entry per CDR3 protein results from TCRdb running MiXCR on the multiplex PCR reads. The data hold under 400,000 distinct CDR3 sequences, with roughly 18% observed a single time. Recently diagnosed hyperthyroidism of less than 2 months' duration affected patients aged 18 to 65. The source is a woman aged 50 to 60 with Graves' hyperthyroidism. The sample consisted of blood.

CDR3 in amino acids: CASSGTSGSLYTGELFF. The CDR3 DNA sequence: TGTGCCAGCAGTGGGACTAGCGGGAGTCTATACACCGGGGAGCTGTTTTTT. The genes are TRBV6-2 or TRBV6-3 and TRBJ2-2; TRBD2 matches at 14 bases. The V segment lost 5 bases and the J segment 3 bases; nucleotides outside the gene matches: 5. CDR1 MNHEY and CDR2 SVGEGT come from the germline V gene. This CDR3 has 17 residues.